A selection of T cell receptor beta chains follows, all from one sample in a study of shared clonotypes between healthy human individuals. Some clones are missing from TCRdb's copy, which holds only in-frame ones; the method was immunoSEQ multiplex PCR. In the table there are around 88,000 clones, roughly two thirds of which are singletons. The sequenced material came from memory CD8+ T cells sorted from blood. The source of these receptors is a man in his thirties or forties in good health. The CDR3 runs from the conserved cysteine through the conserved F or W. D genes are given only for firm matches. Clone size is given for some rows only: seen once, a few or many times, or a class if the clone is expanded.

j_gene,d_gene,v_gene,abundance,CDR3nt,CDR3aa
TRBJ2-5,TRBD1,TRBV7-9,few,TGTGCCAGCAGCTCCGGAACAGGGGCGGAATCGAAGACCCAGTACTTC,CASSSGTGAESKTQYF
TRBJ2-3,TRBD2,TRBV5-1,once,TGCGCCAGCAACCGCGGCGGGAGTAGCACAGATACGCAGTATTTT,CASNRGGSSTDTQYF
TRBJ2-7,TRBD1,TRBV11-2,-,TGTGCCAGCAGCTTAGGCGGACAGGGTTTCTACGAGCAGTACTTC,CASSLGGQGFYEQYF
TRBJ2-7,-,TRBV4-1,-,TGCGCCAGCAGCCAATATTCTGGTGGGAGCGCTTACGAGCAGTACTTC,CASSQYSGGSAYEQYF
TRBJ2-4,-,TRBV29-1,-,TGCAGCTCGGACGTGCTAGCCAAAAACATTCAGTACTTC,CSSDVLAKNIQYF
TRBJ1-4,-,TRBV7-9,-,TGTGCCAGCAGCTGGACAGCCTCTAATGAAAAACTGTTTTTT,CASSWTASNEKLFF
TRBJ2-2,-,TRBV27,-,TGTGCCAGCAGTTTATCCACCGGGGAGCTGTTTTTT,CASSLSTGELFF
TRBJ2-5,TRBD1,TRBV7-4,once,TGTGCCAGCAGCTCCTTACAGGGGGGCCGAGAGACCCAGTACTTC,CASSSLQGGRETQYF
TRBJ2-7,TRBD2,TRBV29-1,few,TGCAGCGTTGAAGGACTAGCGGGAGGGGAACGGGACGAGCAGTACTTC,CSVEGLAGGERDEQYF
TRBJ2-1,-,TRBV11-2,-,TGTGCCAGCAGCCTTGATCCACGGAGGGGTGAGCAGTTCTTC,CASSLDPRRGEQFF